This T cell receptor beta chain was found in a study of blood T cell repertoires in COVID-19. In germline, CDR1 is LGHDT, CDR2 YNNKEL (reference sequence). Trimming removed 1 base from V and 7 bases from J; junction bases left unmatched: 6. This CDR3 spans 15 amino acids. Sequenced by immunoSEQ multiplex PCR; TCRdb stores in-frame clones only, minus some. Of about 220,000 clones in the sample, roughly 90% are singletons; the top ten hold 1.9%. This sequence was found in a man in his forties or fifties with active or convalescent COVID-19. Sequencing was carried out using peripheral blood. The chain recombines TRBV3-1 (or the pseudogene TRBV3-2) with TRBJ1-4, with 7 bases aligning to TRBD1. The CDR3 is CASSQAGRGVEKLFF. CDR3 bases: TGTGCCAGCAGCCAAGCTGGCAGGGGGGTTGAAAAACTGTTTTTT.